The clone carrying this T cell receptor beta chain was detected only once. The CDR3 totals 14 residues. The V end lost 8 bases, the J end lost 2 bases, and 14 bases lay between the germline ends. Germline lookup yields CDR1 MNHEY and CDR2 SVGAGI. This entry belongs to a study of blood T cell repertoires in COVID-19. In the study overall: In each case, the material was cDNA or gDNA derived from T cells, B-cell-depleted T cells, or PBMCs.

In the original processing: How many nucleated cells were present was estimated from reference gene primer amplification. Data came from immunoSEQ multiplex PCR; TCRdb stores just in-frame clones and leaves some out. V, J and clone size are taken as reported in that table, and D and trimming were inferred from the DNA itself. The sample has some 180,000 clones, 75% to 85% seen once; the top ten hold around 10%. The source material was peripheral blood. This clonotype originated in a woman aged 40 to 50 with COVID-19, enrolled during active disease. The rearrangement uses TRBV6-5 and TRBJ2-3; D is undetermined. The CDR3, as DNA: TGTGCCAGCCATCGGCCAGCGAACACAGATACGCAGTATTTT. It yields the protein CASHRPANTDTQYF.